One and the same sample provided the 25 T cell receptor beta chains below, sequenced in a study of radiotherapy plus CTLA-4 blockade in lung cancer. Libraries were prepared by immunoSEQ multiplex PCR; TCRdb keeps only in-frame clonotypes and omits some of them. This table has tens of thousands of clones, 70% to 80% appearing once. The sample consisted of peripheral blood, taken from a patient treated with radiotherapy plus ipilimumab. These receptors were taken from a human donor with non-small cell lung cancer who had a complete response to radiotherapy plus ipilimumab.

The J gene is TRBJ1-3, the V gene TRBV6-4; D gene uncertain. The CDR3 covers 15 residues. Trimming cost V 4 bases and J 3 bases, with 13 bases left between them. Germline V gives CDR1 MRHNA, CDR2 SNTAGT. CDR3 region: CASSVQVANGNTIYF. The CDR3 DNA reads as TGTGCCAGCAGTGTCCAGGTAGCGAATGGAAACACCATATATTTT.

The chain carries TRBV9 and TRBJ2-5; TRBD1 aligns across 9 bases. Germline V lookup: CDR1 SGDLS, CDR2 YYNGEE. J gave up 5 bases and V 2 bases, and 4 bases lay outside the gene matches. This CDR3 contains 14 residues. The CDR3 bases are TGTGCCAGCAGCGTTACAGGGGGCTGGGAGACCCAGTACTTC. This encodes CASSVTGGWETQYF. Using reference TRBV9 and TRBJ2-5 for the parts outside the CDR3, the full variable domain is DSGVTQTPKHLITATGQRVTLRCSPRSGDLSVYWYQQSLDQGLQFLIQYYNGEERAKGNILERFSAQQFPDLHSELNLSSLELGDSALYFCASSVTGGWETQYFGPGTRLLVL.

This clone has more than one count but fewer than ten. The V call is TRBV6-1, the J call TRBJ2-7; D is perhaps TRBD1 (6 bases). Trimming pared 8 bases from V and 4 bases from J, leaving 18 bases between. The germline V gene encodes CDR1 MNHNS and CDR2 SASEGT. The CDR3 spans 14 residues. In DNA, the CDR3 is TGTGCCAGCCGGAGAGAAGGGGGACCGTACGAGCAGTACGTC. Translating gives CASRREGGPYEQYV.

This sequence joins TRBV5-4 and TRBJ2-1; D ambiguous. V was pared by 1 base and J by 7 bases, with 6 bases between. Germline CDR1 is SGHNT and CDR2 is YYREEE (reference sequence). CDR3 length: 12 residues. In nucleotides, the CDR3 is TGTGCCAGCAGCTTGTATTTTAATGAGCAGTTCTTC. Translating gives CASSLYFNEQFF.

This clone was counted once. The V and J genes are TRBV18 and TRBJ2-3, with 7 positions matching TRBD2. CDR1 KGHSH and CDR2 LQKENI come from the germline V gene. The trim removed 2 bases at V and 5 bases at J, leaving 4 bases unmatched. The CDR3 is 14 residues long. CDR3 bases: TGTGCCAGCTCACCAGTGGTAGCGGGAGATACGCAGTATTTT. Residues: CASSPVVAGDTQYF.

CDR3 in DNA: TGTGCCAGCAGCTCGGGACAGGCTGGGGCCAACGTCCTGACTTTC. Residues: CASSSGQAGANVLTF. J is TRBJ2-6 and V is TRBV7-8, with TRBD1 matching over 8 bases. CDR3 length: 15 residues. The V segment lost 4 bases and the J segment 2 bases; nucleotides outside the gene matches: 1. Germline values: CDR1 SGHVS, CDR2 FQNEAQ.

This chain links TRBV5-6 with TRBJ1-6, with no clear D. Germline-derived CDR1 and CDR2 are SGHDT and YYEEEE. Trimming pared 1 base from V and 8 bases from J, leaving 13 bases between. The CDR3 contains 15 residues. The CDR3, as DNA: TGTGCCAGCAGCTTGTTAACCCCGGCGGATTCACCCCTCCACTTT. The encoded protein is CASSLLTPADSPLHF.

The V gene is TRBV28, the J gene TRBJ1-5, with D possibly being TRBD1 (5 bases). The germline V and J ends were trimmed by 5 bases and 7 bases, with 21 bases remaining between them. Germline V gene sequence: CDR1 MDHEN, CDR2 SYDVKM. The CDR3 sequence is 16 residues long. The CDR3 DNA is TGTGCCAGCAGTCCCTTTGTGGGGGGGTTCTCCCAGCCCCAGCATTTT. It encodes CASSPFVGGFSQPQHF.

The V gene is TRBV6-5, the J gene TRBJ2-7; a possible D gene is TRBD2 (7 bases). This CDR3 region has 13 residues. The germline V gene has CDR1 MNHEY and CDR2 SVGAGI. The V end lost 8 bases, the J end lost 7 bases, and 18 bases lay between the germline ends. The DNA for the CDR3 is TGTGCCAGCCAAAGGGGGGGGGCTCGGGAGCAGTACTTC. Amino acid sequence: CASQRGGAREQYF.

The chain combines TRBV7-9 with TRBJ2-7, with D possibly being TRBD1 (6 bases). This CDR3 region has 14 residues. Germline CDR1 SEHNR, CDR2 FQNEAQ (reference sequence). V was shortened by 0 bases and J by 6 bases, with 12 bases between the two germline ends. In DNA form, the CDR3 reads TGTGCCAGCAGCTTAGCGATTACAGGGAGCGAGCAGTACTTC. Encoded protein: CASSLAITGSEQYF.

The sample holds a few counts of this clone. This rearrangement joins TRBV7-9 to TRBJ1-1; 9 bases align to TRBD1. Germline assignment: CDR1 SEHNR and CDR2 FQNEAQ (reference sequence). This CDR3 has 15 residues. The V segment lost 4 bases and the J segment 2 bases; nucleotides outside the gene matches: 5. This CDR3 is CASSSTTGGNTEAFF. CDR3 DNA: TGTGCCAGCAGCTCGACGACAGGGGGAAACACTGAAGCTTTCTTT.

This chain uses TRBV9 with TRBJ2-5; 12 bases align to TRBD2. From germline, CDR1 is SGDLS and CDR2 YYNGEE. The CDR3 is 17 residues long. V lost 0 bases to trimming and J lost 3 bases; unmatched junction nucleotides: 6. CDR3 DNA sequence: TGTGCCAGCAGCGTAGGCAACCTAGCGGGGGGGAAAGAGACCCAGTACTTC. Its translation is CASSVGNLAGGKETQYF. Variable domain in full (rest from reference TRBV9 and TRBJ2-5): DSGVTQTPKHLITATGQRVTLRCSPRSGDLSVYWYQQSLDQGLQFLIQYYNGEERAKGNILERFSAQQFPDLHSELNLSSLELGDSALYFCASSVGNLAGGKETQYFGPGTRLLVL.

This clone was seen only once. This CDR3 is CAWDLAGALGAKNIQYF. CDR3 DNA sequence: TGTGCCTGGGACCTAGCGGGGGCGCTCGGGGCCAAAAACATTCAGTACTTC. The gene calls are TRBV30 and TRBJ2-4, with 10 bases matching TRBD2. The ends lost 5 bases at V and 1 base at J; junction bases unmatched: 11. This CDR3 has 17 amino acids. Germline lookup yields CDR1 GTSNPN and CDR2 SVGIG (reference sequence).

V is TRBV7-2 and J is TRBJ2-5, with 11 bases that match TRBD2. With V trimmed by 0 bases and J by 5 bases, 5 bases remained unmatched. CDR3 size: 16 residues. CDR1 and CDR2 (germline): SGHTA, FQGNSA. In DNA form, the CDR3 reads TGTGCCAGCAGCTTAGCTAGCGGGAGGGTTGGGGAGACCCAGTACTTC. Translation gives CASSLASGRVGETQYF.

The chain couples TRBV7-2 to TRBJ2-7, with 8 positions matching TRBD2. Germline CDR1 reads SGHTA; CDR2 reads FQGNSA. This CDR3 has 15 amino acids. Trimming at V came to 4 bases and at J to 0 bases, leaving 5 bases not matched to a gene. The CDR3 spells CASSSGGGISYEQYF. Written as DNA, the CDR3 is TGTGCCAGCAGCTCCGGGGGGGGGATCTCCTACGAGCAGTACTTC.

The CDR3 spells CATRRAAGTQYF. CDR3 nucleotides: TGTGCCACCCGGAGGGCTGCGGGGACCCAGTACTTC. V usage is TRBV27 and J usage is TRBJ2-5; weak D call: TRBD2 (6 bases). The CDR3 contains 12 residues. Germline lookup yields CDR1 MNHEY and CDR2 SMNVEV (reference sequence). V was cut by 10 bases and J by 7 bases, with 16 bases left in between.

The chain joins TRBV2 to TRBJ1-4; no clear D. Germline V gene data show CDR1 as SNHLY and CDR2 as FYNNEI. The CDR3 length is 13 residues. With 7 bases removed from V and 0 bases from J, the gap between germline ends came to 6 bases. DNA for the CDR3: TGTGCCAGCATCAGTGCAACTAATGAAAAACTGTTTTTT. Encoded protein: CASISATNEKLFF.

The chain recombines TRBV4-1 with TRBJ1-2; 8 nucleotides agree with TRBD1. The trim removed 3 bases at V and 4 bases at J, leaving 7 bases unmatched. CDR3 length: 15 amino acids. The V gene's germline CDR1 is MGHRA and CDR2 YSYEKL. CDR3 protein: CASSHTTGEVYGYTF. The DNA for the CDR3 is TGCGCCAGCAGCCATACGACAGGGGAGGTCTATGGCTACACCTTC.

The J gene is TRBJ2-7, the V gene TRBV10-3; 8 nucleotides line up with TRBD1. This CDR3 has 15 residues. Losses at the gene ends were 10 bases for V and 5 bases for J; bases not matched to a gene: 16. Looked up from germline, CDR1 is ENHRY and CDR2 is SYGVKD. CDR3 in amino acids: CATKQRDRRSNEQYV. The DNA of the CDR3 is TGTGCCACGAAGCAACGGGACAGGAGGTCGAACGAGCAGTACGTC.

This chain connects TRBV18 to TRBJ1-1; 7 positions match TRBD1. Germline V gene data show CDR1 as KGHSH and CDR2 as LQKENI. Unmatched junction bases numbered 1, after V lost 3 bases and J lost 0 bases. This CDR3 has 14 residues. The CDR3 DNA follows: TGTGCCAGCTCACCGGGACAGATGAACACTGAAGCTTTCTTT. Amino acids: CASSPGQMNTEAFF.

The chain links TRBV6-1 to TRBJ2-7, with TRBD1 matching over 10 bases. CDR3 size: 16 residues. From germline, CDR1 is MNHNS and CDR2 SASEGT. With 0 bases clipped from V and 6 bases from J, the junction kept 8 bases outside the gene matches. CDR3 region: CASSEAQRTGGGEQYF. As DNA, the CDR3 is TGTGCCAGCAGTGAAGCGCAACGGACAGGGGGAGGCGAGCAGTACTTC.

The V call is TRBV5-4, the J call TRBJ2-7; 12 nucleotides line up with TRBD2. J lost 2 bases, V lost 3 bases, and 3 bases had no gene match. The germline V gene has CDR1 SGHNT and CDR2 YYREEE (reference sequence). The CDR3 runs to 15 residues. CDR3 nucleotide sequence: TGTGCCAGCAGCTCTGGGACTAGCGGGCCCTACGAGCAGTACTTC. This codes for CASSSGTSGPYEQYF.

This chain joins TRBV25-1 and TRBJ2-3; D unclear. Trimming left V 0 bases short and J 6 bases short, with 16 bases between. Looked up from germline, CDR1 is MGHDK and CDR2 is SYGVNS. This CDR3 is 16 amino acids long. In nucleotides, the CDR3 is TGTGCCAGCAGTGAATATACCCTGATGGCCTCGGATACGCAGTATTTT. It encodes CASSEYTLMASDTQYF.

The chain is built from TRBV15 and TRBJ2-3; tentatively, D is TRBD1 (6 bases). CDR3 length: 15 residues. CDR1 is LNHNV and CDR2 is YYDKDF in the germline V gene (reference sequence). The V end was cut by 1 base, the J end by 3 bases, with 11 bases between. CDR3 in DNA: TGTGCCACCAGCAGAGTACAGGGCAGGACAGATACGCAGTATTTT. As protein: CATSRVQGRTDTQYF. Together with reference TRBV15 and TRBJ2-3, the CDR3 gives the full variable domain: DAMVIQNPRYQVTQFGKPVTLSCSQTLNHNVMYWYQQKSSQAPKLLFHYYDKDFNNEADTPDNFQSRRPNTSFCFLDIRSPGLGDTAMYLCATSRVQGRTDTQYFGPGTRLTVL.

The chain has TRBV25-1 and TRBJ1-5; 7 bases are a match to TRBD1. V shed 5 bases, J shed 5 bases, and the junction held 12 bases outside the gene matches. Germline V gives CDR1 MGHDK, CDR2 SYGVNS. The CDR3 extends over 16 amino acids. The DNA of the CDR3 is TGTGCCAGCAGTTCCAACAGGGGACGCACCGATCAGCCCCAGCATTTT. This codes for CASSSNRGRTDQPQHF.